This TCR beta chain was recorded in a study of cytomegalovirus exposure and HLA in healthy donors. Turning to the study itself: HLA-typed donors were the source of about 85 million unique TCRs, which an early data release held. The study, taken as a whole, reports: Productive rates of about 90% or about 30% were seen for most TCR beta V segments in an earlier analysis. Most TCR sequences were uncommon, yet certain public TCRs appeared in many donors.

Per germline, CDR1 MNHEY and CDR2 SMNVEV (reference sequence). The CDR3 length is 13 residues. V lost 6 bases and J 4 bases, leaving 10 bases between the germline ends. In the PCR, 60 Vbeta and 13 Jbeta primers were used. The table came from immunoSEQ multiplex PCR; TCRdb's copy has only in-frame clones and leaves some out. This sample carries more than 150,000 clones, approximately 82% of them seen once, and the ten largest clones take 2.1%. In the case of this clone: What it binds is not known.

The sample consisted of PBMCs. The source is a woman under 30 in good health and CMV-seropositive. This rearrangement joins TRBV27 to TRBJ1-5; the D is unclear. The CDR3 DNA reads as TGTGCCAGCAGACCACAGCCTAATCAGCCCCAGCATTTT. Translated, it gives CASRPQPNQPQHF.